This T cell receptor (beta chain) was documented in a study of cytomegalovirus exposure and HLA in healthy donors. This clone came up a few times. Its antigen remains unidentified. There are 15 residues in the CDR3. Per the germline V gene, CDR1 is MNHEY and CDR2 is SVGAGI. The ends were cut back, 5 bases at V and 7 bases at J, with 20 bases in the middle. Study findings and constraints: Roughly uniform sequencing depth across donors was assumed, possibly incorrectly. DRB1 had the most TCR associations and HLA-C the fewest, a later analysis found, with rates varying by HLA locus.

A multiplex PCR was run with 60 Vbeta primers and 13 Jbeta primers. The table came from immunoSEQ multiplex PCR; TCRdb's copy has only in-frame clones and leaves some out. The sample includes 100,000 to 140,000 clones, more than 65% of them seen just once. The sequence was collected from a man aged 25-45 years in good health and CMV-seronegative. Material: PBMCs. V gene TRBV6-5 combines with J gene TRBJ1-2; tentative D call: TRBD1 (6 bases). The CDR3 reads CASSTSNRDVGGYTF. The CDR3 region has the DNA TGTGCCAGCAGTACGTCCAACAGGGATGTTGGTGGCTACACCTTC.